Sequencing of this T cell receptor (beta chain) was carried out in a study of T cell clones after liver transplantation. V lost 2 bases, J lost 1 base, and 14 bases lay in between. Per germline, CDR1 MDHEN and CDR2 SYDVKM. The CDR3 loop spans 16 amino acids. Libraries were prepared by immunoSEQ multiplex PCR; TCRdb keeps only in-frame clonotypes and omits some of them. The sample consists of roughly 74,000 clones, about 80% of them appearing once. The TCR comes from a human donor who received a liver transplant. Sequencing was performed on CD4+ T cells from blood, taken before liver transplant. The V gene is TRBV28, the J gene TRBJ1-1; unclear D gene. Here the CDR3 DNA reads TGTGCCAGCAGTTTACGGTCATGGGCAGCGAACACTGAAGCTTTCTTT. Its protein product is CASSLRSWAANTEAFF.